The 20 T cell receptor beta chains in this list originate from one sample, sequenced in a study of blood T cells in healthy people across ages. The second PCR ran about 6 to 11 cycles with a sample-barcoded 5' primer and J-beta primers. TCRdb reprocessed the 5' RACE reads via MiXCR and lists one record per CDR3 protein. The data contain about 500,000 distinct CDR3 sequences, 24% of them singletons. The same specimen was also included in a second study, on T cells of mothers and their children.

The sample comprised blood. The origin of the receptors is a boy younger than 18 in good health.

This clonotype appeared a few times. The junction does not match germline at one end; this may be a read error. The chain combines TRBV12-3 or TRBV12-4 with TRBJ1-4; no clear D. The CDR3 consists of 13 residues. The DNA of the CDR3 is TGTACCAGCCGCAGCTCCCTTGGGGAAAGACTGTTTTTT. As protein: CTSRSSLGERLFF.

Here the CDR3 reads CASSVELGGAPEAFF. CDR3 nucleotides: TGTGCCAGCAGCGTAGAACTCGGGGGGGCCCCTGAAGCTTTCTTT. This chain uses TRBV9 with TRBJ1-1; the D gene is possibly TRBD1 (6 bases). The ends were cut back, 0 bases at V and 6 bases at J, with 15 bases in the middle. The CDR3 consists of 15 residues. CDR1 is SGDLS and CDR2 is YYNGEE in the germline V gene. Complete variable domain (other parts from reference TRBV9 and TRBJ1-1): DSGVTQTPKHLITATGQRVTLRCSPRSGDLSVYWYQQSLDQGLQFLIQYYNGEERAKGNILERFSAQQFPDLHSELNLSSLELGDSALYFCASSVELGGAPEAFFGQGTRLTVV.

In its sample, this clonotype was seen a few times. The gene calls are TRBV7-2 and TRBJ2-5; D is unclear. The DNA end is more similar to TRBJ2-1, so the J call may be wrong. CDR1 is SGHTA and CDR2 is FQGNSA in the germline V gene. The CDR3 length is 12 residues. CDR3 in amino acids: CASSLVRVQQFF. CDR3 bases: TGTGCCAGCAGCTTGGTAAGGGTCCAGCAGTTCTTC.

This clonotype was detected ten times or more. The chain links TRBV29-1 to TRBJ2-7; D possibly matches TRBD1 or TRBD2 (7 bases each). V was cut by 3 bases and J by 4 bases, with 13 bases left in between. Germline-derived CDR1 and CDR2 are SQVTM and ANQGSEA. The CDR3 consists of 13 residues. The CDR3 loop is CSVDSQGGYEQYF. The CDR3 DNA is TGCAGCGTTGATAGCCAGGGGGGGTACGAGCAGTACTTC.

This rearrangement joins TRBV7-9 to TRBJ2-1, with 8 bases lining up with TRBD2. The germline V gene encodes CDR1 SEHNR and CDR2 FQNEAQ (reference sequence). After removal of 7 bases from V and 14 bases from J, the junction contained 10 bases not matched to a gene. The CDR3 is made up of 12 amino acids. In DNA, the CDR3 is TGTGCCAGCAACCGGGGGGGGGTGAAGGAGTTCTTC. Its protein product is CASNRGGVKEFF.

The chain joins TRBV7-2 to TRBJ2-1; TRBD1 is a possible D gene (7 bases). Trimming took off 5 bases at V and 16 bases at J, with 27 bases between the two ends. Germline-derived CDR1 and CDR2 are SGHTA and FQGNSA. This CDR3 spans 15 amino acids. CDR3 DNA sequence: TGTGCCAGCAGCCCTGAGGGGGCGGGATCTATTTCCCTCTTCTTC. It codes for CASSPEGAGSISLFF.

The count of this clonotype is one. The chain combines TRBV18 with TRBJ2-3; D is uncertain. The CDR3 is made up of 15 amino acids. From germline, CDR1 is KGHSH and CDR2 LQKENI. V lost 3 bases and J lost 6, with 16 bases in between. Written as DNA, the CDR3 is TGTGCCAGCTCACCTCCCACCATGGCCGCGGATACGCAGTATTTT. Amino acid sequence: CASSPPTMAADTQYF.

The chain employs TRBV6-5 and TRBJ1-3; possible D gene TRBD1, 6 bases. The CDR3 is 19 amino acids. CDR1 and CDR2 from the germline V gene are MNHEY and SVGAGI. V dropped 5 bases and J dropped 0 bases, with 23 bases sitting between them. This chain's CDR3 is CASSPRTGSGANSGNTIYF. The CDR3 region has the DNA TGTGCCAGCAGTCCTCGTACGGGTTCGGGGGCCAACTCTGGAAACACCATATATTTT.

This clonotype was seen only a few times. The chain combines TRBV7-9 with TRBJ2-3; either TRBD1 or TRBD2 may fit D (5 bases each). Per the germline V gene, CDR1 is SEHNR and CDR2 is FQNEAQ (reference sequence). V was shortened by 0 bases and J by 2 bases, with 9 bases between the two germline ends. The CDR3 runs 15 residues. The CDR3 spells CASSLADGATDTQYF. Here the CDR3 DNA reads TGTGCCAGCAGCTTAGCAGACGGGGCCACAGATACGCAGTATTTT.

The chain joins TRBV9 to TRBJ2-5; a weak D match, TRBD2 (7 bases). In germline, CDR1 is SGDLS, CDR2 YYNGEE. This CDR3 spans 15 amino acids. V gave up 1 base and J gave up 5 bases, with 15 bases separating them. The CDR3 sequence is CASSVLPGGLETQYF. CDR3 in DNA: TGTGCCAGCAGCGTACTCCCGGGGGGCTTGGAGACCCAGTACTTC.

Note on this clonotype: The junction differs from germline at one of its ends, possibly a read error. The chain employs TRBV27 and TRBJ2-5, with D tentatively TRBD1 or TRBD2 (5 bases each). Germline V gene sequence: CDR1 MNHEY, CDR2 SMNVEV (reference sequence). The CDR3 contains 14 residues. As DNA, the CDR3 is TGCGCCAGCACCCGACCGGGACCGAAAGAGACCCAGTACTTC. Translating gives CASTRPGPKETQYF.

The sample holds a few counts of this clonotype. The chain has TRBV2 and TRBJ1-2; 8 nucleotides align to TRBD1. The junction had 5 bases not matched to a gene; V was cut back by 1 base and J by 4 bases. Per the germline V gene, CDR1 is SNHLY and CDR2 is FYNNEI. The CDR3 covers 15 residues. CDR3 in amino acids: CASSEGGTGFYGYTF. The CDR3 DNA follows: TGTGCCAGCAGTGAAGGGGGGACAGGATTCTATGGCTACACCTTC.

The chain couples TRBV27 to TRBJ2-1; D is undetermined. Germline lookup yields CDR1 MNHEY and CDR2 SMNVEV (reference sequence). The CDR3 totals 15 residues. The V end was cut by 3 bases, the J end by 2 bases, with 11 bases between. The CDR3 is CASSFSGGTYNEQFF. The DNA for the CDR3 is TGTGCCAGCAGTTTTTCTGGTGGGACCTACAATGAGCAGTTCTTC.

In its sample, this clonotype was seen a few times. This sequence joins TRBV4-3 and TRBJ1-6; D not certain. Germline V gives CDR1 LGHNA, CDR2 YSLEER. This CDR3 comprises 16 residues. Between the trimmed V and J ends, which lost 0 bases and 4 bases, there was a span of 10 bases. CDR3 in DNA: TGCGCCAGCAGCCAAGAAATCCAGGATTATAATTCACCCCTCCACTTT. This encodes CASSQEIQDYNSPLHF.

This clonotype was observed a few times. J is TRBJ1-1 and V is TRBV2; TRBD1 might be the D (6 bases). Looked up from germline, CDR1 is SNHLY and CDR2 is FYNNEI. V dropped 4 bases and J dropped 5 bases, with 17 bases sitting between them. CDR3 length equals 15 residues. CDR3 region: CASSVYRAGQTEAFF. CDR3 sequence (DNA): TGTGCCAGCAGTGTGTACAGGGCCGGTCAGACTGAAGCTTTCTTT. Full variable domain (missing parts from reference TRBV2 and TRBJ1-1): EPEVTQTPSHQVTQMGQEVILRCVPISNHLYFYWYRQILGQKVEFLVSFYNNEISEKSEIFDDQFSVERPDGSNFTLKIRSTKLEDSAMYFCASSVYRAGQTEAFFGQGTRLTVV.

The genes are TRBV4-2 and TRBJ1-3; no clear D. Germline V gives CDR1 LGHNA, CDR2 YNFKEQ. The CDR3 loop spans 13 amino acids. Trimming shortened V by 1 base and J by 3 bases, and 4 bases separated the two germline ends. The CDR3 sequence: CASSQAGGNTIYF. CDR3 DNA: TGTGCCAGCAGCCAAGCGGGTGGAAACACCATATATTTT.

This clonotype was counted a few times. It may be a read error: a sequence one base away is much more abundant. The CDR3 does not close with the conserved phenylalanine or tryptophan, likely indicating a read error. This sequence joins TRBV6-6 and TRBJ2-5, with TRBD1 as a possible D gene (5 bases). The CDR3 length is 13 residues. Deletions cut 7 bases from V and 1 base from J, with 10 bases between. CDR1 MNHNY and CDR2 SVGAGI come from the germline V gene (reference sequence). For the CDR3, the DNA is TGTGCCAGCAATTTGGGGCCCCAAGAGACCCAGTACCTC. It yields the protein CASNLGPQETQYL.

There are many counts of this clonotype. This sequence joins TRBV28 and TRBJ2-7, with no clear D. CDR1 is MDHEN, CDR2 SYDVKM, per germline. The CDR3 totals 11 residues. With 3 bases removed from V and 6 bases from J, the gap between germline ends came to 6 bases. The CDR3 DNA sequence: TGTGCCAGCAGTTTGATTGGCGAGCAGTACTTC. Amino acid sequence: CASSLIGEQYF.

This clonotype was seen more than once but under ten times. The chain combines TRBV20-1 with TRBJ2-1, with TRBD2 identical over 10 bases. The CDR3 contains 15 residues. Germline V gene data show CDR1 as DFQATT and CDR2 as SNEGSKA (reference sequence). V was pared by 3 bases and J by 5 bases, with 7 bases of the junction left unmatched. For the CDR3, the DNA is TGCAGTGCTAGCCATGGACTAGCGGAAAACAATGAGCAGTTCTTC. Its translation is CSASHGLAENNEQFF.

The genes are TRBV28 and TRBJ2-7, with TRBD1 identical over 7 bases. Germline CDR1 reads MDHEN; CDR2 reads SYDVKM. This CDR3 is built from 14 residues. Trimming at V came to 6 bases and at J to 0 bases, leaving 5 bases not matched to a gene. CDR3 nucleotides: TGTGCCAGCAGGGAACCAGGGGGCTCCTACGAGCAGTACTTC. Translating gives CASREPGGSYEQYF.